Included here is one TCR beta chain sequence, with context. Its antigen remains unknown. The data are from a study of cytomegalovirus exposure and HLA in healthy donors. The study's findings and limits: It was 150 to 200 TCR beta chains that were listed as cytomegalovirus-associated.

From germline, CDR1 is LGHNT and CDR2 FRNRAP. This CDR3 contains 12 residues. Trimming removed 3 bases from V and 8 bases from J, with 10 bases in between. Libraries were prepared by immunoSEQ multiplex PCR; TCRdb keeps only in-frame clonotypes and omits some of them. The repertoire has some 170,000 clones, around 92% of them found once; the top ten carry 4% to 4.5%. The sequenced sample consisted of PBMCs. This receptor was identified in a young man in good health and CMV-seropositive. The chain uses TRBV12-5 and TRBJ1-1, with D maybe TRBD1 (6 bases). The CDR3 DNA follows: TGTGCTAGTGGTTTTACAGGGCTGGAAGCTTTCTTT. Translated: CASGFTGLEAFF.